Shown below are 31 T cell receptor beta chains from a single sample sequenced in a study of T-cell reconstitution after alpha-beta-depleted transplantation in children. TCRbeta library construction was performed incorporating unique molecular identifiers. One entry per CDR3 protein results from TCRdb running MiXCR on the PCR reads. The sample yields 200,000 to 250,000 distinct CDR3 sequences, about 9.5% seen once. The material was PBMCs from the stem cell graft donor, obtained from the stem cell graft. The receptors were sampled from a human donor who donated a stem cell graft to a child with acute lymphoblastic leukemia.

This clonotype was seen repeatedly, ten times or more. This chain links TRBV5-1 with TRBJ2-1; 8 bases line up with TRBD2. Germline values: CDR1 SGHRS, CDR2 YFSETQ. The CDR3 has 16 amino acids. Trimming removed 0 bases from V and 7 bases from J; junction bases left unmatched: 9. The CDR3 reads CASSLAGGGRENEQFF. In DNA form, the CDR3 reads TGCGCCAGCAGCTTGGCGGGCGGGGGGCGCGAAAATGAGCAGTTCTTC.

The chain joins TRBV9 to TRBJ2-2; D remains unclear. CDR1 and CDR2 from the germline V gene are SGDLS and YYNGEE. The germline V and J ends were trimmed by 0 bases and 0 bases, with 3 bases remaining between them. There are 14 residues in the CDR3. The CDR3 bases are TGTGCCAGCAGCGTAGGGGCGAACACCGGGGAGCTGTTTTTT. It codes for CASSVGANTGELFF.

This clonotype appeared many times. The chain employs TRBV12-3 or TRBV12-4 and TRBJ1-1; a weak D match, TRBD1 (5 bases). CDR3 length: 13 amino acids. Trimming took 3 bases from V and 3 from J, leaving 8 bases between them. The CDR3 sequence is CASSFSGDTEAFF. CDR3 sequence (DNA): TGTGCCAGCAGTTTTTCGGGGGACACTGAAGCTTTCTTT.

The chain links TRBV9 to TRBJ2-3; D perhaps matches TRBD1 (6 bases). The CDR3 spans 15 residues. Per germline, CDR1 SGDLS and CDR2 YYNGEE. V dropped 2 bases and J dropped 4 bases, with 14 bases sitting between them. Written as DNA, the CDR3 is TGTGCCAGCAGCGTCCGACAGGTCCCCGCAGATACGCAGTATTTT. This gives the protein CASSVRQVPADTQYF.

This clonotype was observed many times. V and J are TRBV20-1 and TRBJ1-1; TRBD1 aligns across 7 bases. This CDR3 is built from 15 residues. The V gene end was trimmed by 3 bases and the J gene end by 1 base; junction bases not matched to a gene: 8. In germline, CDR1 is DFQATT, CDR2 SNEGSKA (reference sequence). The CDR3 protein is CSASSAGGGNTEAFF. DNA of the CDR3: TGCAGTGCTAGCTCCGCAGGGGGTGGGAACACTGAAGCTTTCTTT.

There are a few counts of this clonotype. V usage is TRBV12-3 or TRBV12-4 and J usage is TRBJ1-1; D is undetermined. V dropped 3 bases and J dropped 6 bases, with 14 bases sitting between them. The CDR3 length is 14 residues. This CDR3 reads CASSFVWEGAEAFF. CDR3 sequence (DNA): TGTGCCAGCAGTTTTGTATGGGAAGGCGCTGAAGCTTTCTTT.

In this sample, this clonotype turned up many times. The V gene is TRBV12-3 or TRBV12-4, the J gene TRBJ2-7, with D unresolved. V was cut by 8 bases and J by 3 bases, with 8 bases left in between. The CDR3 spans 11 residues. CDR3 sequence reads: CASSYGYEQYF. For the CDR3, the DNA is TGTGCCAGCTCATACGGCTACGAGCAGTACTTC.

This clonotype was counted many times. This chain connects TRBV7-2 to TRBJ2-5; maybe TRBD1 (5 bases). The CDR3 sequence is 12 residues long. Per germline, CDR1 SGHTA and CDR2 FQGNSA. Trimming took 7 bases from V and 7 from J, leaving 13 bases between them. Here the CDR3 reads CASTEGVWTQYF. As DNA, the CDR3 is TGTGCCAGCACGGAAGGGGTTTGGACCCAGTACTTC.

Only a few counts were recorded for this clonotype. The CDR3 coding sequence is TGTGCCAGCAGCTCAACCCGGGTCTATTACAATGAGCAGTTCTTC. Its protein is CASSSTRVYYNEQFF. The chain links TRBV7-9 to TRBJ2-1; D is uncertain. V gave up 4 bases and J gave up 4 bases, with 14 bases separating them. Germline values: CDR1 SEHNR, CDR2 FQNEAQ (reference sequence). The CDR3 length is 15 residues.

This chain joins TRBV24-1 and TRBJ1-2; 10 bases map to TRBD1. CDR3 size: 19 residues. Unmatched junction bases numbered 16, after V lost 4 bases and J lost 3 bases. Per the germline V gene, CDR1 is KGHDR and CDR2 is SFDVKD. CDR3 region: CATSDPVSRGQGLHYGYTF. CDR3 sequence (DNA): TGTGCCACCAGTGACCCAGTCTCTCGGGGACAGGGGCTACACTATGGCTACACCTTC.

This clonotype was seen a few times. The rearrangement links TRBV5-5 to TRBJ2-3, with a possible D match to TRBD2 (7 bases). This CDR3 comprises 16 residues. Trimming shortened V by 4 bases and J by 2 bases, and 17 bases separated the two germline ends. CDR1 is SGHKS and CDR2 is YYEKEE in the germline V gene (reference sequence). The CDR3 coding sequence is TGTGCCAGCAGCCTCGGGGGGCGGGGATACACAGATACGCAGTATTTT. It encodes CASSLGGRGYTDTQYF.

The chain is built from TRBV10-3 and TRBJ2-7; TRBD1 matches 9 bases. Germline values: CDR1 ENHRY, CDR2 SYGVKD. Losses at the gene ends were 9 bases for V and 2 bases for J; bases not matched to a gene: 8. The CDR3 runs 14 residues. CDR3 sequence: CAIYKGQGAYEQYF. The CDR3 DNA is TGTGCCATTTATAAGGGACAGGGAGCCTACGAGCAGTACTTC.

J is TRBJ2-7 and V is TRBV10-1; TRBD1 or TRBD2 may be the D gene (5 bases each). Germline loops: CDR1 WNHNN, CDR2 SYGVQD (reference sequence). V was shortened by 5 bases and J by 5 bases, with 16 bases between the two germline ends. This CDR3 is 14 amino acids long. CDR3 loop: CASSRQGVKDEQYF. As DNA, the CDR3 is TGCGCCAGCAGTCGGCAGGGAGTTAAAGACGAGCAGTACTTC.

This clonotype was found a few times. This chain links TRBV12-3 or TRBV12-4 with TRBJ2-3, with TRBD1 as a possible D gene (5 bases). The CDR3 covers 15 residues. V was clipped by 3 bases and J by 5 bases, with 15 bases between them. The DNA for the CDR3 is TGTGCCAGCAGTTTGACAGTCCCTTTCGGAGATACGCAGTATTTT. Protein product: CASSLTVPFGDTQYF.

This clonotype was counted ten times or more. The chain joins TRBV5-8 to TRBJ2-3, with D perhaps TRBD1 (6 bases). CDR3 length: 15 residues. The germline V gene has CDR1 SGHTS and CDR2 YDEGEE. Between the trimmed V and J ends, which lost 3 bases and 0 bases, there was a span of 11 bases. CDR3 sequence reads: CASSSGQTSTDTQYF. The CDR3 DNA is TGTGCCAGCAGCTCCGGACAGACTAGCACAGATACGCAGTATTTT.

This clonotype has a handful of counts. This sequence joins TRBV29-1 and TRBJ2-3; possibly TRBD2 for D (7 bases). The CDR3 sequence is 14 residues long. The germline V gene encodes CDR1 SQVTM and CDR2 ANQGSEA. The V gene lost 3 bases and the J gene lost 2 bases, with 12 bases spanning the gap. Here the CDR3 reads CSVDGGGSTDTQYF. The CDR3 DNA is TGCAGCGTTGATGGCGGGGGCTCCACAGATACGCAGTATTTT.

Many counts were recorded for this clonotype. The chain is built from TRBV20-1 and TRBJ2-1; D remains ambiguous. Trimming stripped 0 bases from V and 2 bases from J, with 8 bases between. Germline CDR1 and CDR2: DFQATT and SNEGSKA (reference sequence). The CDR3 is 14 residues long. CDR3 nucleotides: TGCAGTGCTAGAGACTTTGACACCTACAATGAGCAGTTCTTC. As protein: CSARDFDTYNEQFF.

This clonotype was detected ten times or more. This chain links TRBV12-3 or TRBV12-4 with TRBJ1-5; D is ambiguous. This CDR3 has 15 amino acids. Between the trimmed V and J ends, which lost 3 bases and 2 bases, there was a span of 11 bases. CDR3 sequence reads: CASSFYLPGNQPQHF. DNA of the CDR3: TGTGCCAGCAGTTTCTACCTCCCGGGCAATCAGCCCCAGCATTTT.

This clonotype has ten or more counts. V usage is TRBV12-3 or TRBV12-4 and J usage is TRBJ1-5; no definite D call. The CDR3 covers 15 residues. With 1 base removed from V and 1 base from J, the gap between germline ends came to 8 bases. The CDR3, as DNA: TGTGCCAGCAGTTTAGGGGCCGGCAGCAATCAGCCCCAGCATTTT. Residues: CASSLGAGSNQPQHF.

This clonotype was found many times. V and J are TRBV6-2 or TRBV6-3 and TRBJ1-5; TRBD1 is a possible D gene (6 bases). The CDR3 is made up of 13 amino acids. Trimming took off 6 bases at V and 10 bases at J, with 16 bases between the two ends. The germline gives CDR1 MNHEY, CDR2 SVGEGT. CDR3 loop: CASSNTGIGPQHF. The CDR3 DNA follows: TGTGCCAGCAGCAACACAGGGATCGGACCCCAGCATTTT.

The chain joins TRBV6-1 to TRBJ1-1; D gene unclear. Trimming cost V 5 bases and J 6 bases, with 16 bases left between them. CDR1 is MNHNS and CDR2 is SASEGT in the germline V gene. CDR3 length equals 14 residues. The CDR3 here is CASSRKSVSPEAFF. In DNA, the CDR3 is TGTGCCAGCAGTCGCAAATCCGTTTCCCCTGAAGCTTTCTTT.

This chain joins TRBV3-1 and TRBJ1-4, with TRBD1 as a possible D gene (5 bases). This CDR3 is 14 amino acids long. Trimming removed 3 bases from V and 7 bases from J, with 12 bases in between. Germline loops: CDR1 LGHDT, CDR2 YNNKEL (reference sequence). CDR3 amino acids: CASSQWDSVEKLFF. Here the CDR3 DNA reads TGTGCCAGCAGCCAGTGGGACTCAGTTGAAAAACTGTTTTTT.

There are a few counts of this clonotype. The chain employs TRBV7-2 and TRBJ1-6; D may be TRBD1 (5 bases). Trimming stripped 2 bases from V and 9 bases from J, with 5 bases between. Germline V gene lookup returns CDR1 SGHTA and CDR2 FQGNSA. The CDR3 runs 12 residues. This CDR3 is CASSLQGSPLHF. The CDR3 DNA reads TGTGCCAGCAGCTTACAGGGTTCACCCCTCCACTTT. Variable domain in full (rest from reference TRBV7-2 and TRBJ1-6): GAGVSQSPSNKVTEKGKDVELRCDPISGHTALYWYRQSLGQGLEFLIYFQGNSAPDKSGLPSDRFSAERTGGSVSTLTIQRTQQEDSAVYLCASSLQGSPLHFGNGTRLTVT.

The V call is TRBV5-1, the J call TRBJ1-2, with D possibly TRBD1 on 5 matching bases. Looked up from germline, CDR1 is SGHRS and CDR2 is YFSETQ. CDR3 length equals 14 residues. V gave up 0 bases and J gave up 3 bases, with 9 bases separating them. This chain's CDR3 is CASSLAGDHYGYTF. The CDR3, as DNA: TGCGCCAGCAGCTTGGCGGGGGACCACTATGGCTACACCTTC.

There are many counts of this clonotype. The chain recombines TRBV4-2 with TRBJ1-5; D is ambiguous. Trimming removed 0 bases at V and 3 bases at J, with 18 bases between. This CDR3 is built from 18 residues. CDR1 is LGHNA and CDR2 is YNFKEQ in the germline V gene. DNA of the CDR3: TGTGCCAGCAGCCAAGAAGGACTAAGGCAATATTCCAATCAGCCCCAGCATTTT. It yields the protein CASSQEGLRQYSNQPQHF.

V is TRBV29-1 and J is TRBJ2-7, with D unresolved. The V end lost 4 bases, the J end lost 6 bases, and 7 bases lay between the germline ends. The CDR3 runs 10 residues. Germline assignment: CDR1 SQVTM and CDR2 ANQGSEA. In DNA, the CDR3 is TGCAGCGTTGTAGGCGGCGAGCAGTACTTC. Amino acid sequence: CSVVGGEQYF.

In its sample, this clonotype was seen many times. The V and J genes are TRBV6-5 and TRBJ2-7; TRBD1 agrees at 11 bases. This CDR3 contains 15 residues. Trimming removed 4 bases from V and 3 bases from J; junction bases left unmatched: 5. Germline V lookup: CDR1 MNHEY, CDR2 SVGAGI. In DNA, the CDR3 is TGTGCCAGCAGTTCACCGGGACAGGGGGACTACGAGCAGTACTTC. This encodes CASSSPGQGDYEQYF.

The CDR3: CASSLASGSGTDTQYF. In DNA, the CDR3 is TGTGCCAGCAGCTTAGCATCAGGGTCTGGCACAGATACGCAGTATTTT. The J gene is TRBJ2-3, the V gene TRBV7-6; maybe TRBD1 (5 bases). The CDR3 runs to 16 residues. The germline CDR1 and CDR2 sequences are SGHVS and FNYEAQ. Trimming stripped 0 bases from V and 1 base from J, with 11 bases between. Drawing the rest from reference TRBV7-6 and TRBJ2-3, the complete variable domain is GAGVSQSPRYKVTKRGQDVALRCDPISGHVSLYWYRQALGQGPEFLTYFNYEAQQDKSGLPNDRFSAERPEGSISTLTIQRTEQRDSAMYRCASSLASGSGTDTQYFGPGTRLTVL.

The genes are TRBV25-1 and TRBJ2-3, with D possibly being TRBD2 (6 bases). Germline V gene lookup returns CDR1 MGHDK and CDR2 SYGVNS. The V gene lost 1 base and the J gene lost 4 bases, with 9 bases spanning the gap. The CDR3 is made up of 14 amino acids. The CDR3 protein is CASSEWGEADTQYF. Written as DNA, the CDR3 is TGTGCCAGCAGTGAATGGGGGGAGGCAGATACGCAGTATTTT.

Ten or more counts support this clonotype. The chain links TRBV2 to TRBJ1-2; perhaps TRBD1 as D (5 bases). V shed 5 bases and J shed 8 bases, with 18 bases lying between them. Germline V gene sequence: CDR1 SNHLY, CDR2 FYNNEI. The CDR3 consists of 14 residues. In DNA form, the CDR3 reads TGTGCCAGCAGTTACAGGACACCGAATAAGGGCTACACCTTC. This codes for CASSYRTPNKGYTF. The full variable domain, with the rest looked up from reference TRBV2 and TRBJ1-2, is EPEVTQTPSHQVTQMGQEVILRCVPISNHLYFYWYRQILGQKVEFLVSFYNNEISEKSEIFDDQFSVERPDGSNFTLKIRSTKLEDSAMYFCASSYRTPNKGYTFGSGTRLTVV.

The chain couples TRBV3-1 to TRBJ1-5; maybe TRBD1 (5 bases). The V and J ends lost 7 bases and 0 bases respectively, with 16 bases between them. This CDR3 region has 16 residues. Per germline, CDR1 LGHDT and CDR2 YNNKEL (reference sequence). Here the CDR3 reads CASKRHRPYSNQPQHF. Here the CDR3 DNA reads TGTGCCAGCAAAAGGCACAGGCCCTATAGCAATCAGCCCCAGCATTTT.